Listed here are 22 T cell receptor beta chains from one sample, sequenced in a study of OX40 agonist ivuxolimab in advanced cancers. Sequenced by immunoSEQ multiplex PCR; TCRdb stores in-frame clones only, minus some. The sample contains over 30,000 clones, approximately 89% of which appear only once. The source was CD4+ or CD8+ T cells sorted from blood, collected in a trial of the OX40 agonist ivuxolimab. The receptors originated from an adult with an advanced solid tumor such as melanoma, head and neck, liver or kidney cancer.

This clone was seen more than once but under ten times. This sequence joins TRBV2 and TRBJ1-6; the D gene is possibly TRBD1 (5 bases). The V and J ends lost 1 base and 10 bases respectively, with 11 bases between them. Germline-derived CDR1 and CDR2 are SNHLY and FYNNEI. This CDR3 contains 14 residues. The CDR3 protein is CASSEGPGRSPLHF. The CDR3 DNA sequence: TGTGCCAGCAGTGAAGGACCGGGGCGGTCACCCCTCCACTTT.

The genes are TRBV4-1 and TRBJ2-2; TRBD1 agrees at 9 bases. In germline, CDR1 is MGHRA, CDR2 YSYEKL. V lost 1 base to trimming and J lost 3 bases; unmatched junction nucleotides: 6. The length of the CDR3 is 17 residues. The CDR3 is CASSQVGTGYDTGELFF. The CDR3, as DNA: TGCGCCAGCAGCCAAGTCGGGACAGGGTATGACACCGGGGAGCTGTTTTTT.

The chain couples TRBV30 to TRBJ1-5; D is undetermined. The germline CDR1 and CDR2 sequences are GTSNPN and SVGIG (reference sequence). The germline V and J ends were trimmed by 2 bases and 0 bases, with 2 bases remaining between them. The CDR3 totals 12 residues. CDR3 region: CAWSPSNQPQHF. Written as DNA, the CDR3 is TGTGCCTGGAGTCCTAGCAATCAGCCCCAGCATTTT. Full variable domain (remainder filled in from reference TRBV30 and TRBJ1-5): SQTIHQWPATLVQPVGSPLSLECTVEGTSNPNLYWYRQAAGRGLQLLFYSVGIGQISSEVPQNLSASRPQDRQFILSSKKLLLSDSGFYLCAWSPSNQPQHFGDGTRLSIL.

This clone appeared a single time. This chain connects TRBV18 to TRBJ2-7, with TRBD1 matching over 8 bases. CDR3 size: 14 residues. With V trimmed by 5 bases and J by 0 bases, 3 bases remained unmatched. Per germline, CDR1 KGHSH and CDR2 LQKENI. The CDR3 sequence is CASSGQGGSYEQYF. The CDR3 bases are TGTGCCAGCTCAGGACAGGGCGGCTCCTACGAGCAGTACTTC.

The chain joins TRBV2 to TRBJ1-5; 9 bases line up with TRBD1. Germline loops: CDR1 SNHLY, CDR2 FYNNEI. V gave up 6 bases and J gave up 2 bases; unmatched junction bases: 5. The CDR3 contains 15 residues. As DNA, the CDR3 is TGTGCCAGCAGGGGGGACAGGGTGGGCAATCAGCCCCAGCATTTT. This translates into CASRGDRVGNQPQHF. Full variable domain (outside the CDR3, taken from reference TRBV2 and TRBJ1-5): EPEVTQTPSHQVTQMGQEVILRCVPISNHLYFYWYRQILGQKVEFLVSFYNNEISEKSEIFDDQFSVERPDGSNFTLKIRSTKLEDSAMYFCASRGDRVGNQPQHFGDGTRLSIL.

The rearrangement links TRBV28 to TRBJ2-5; a possible D gene is TRBD1 (6 bases). The CDR3 has 16 residues. The V end lost 4 bases, the J end lost 5 bases, and 20 bases lay between the germline ends. Per germline, CDR1 MDHEN and CDR2 SYDVKM. CDR3: CASSSLGPRGLETQYF. The CDR3 coding sequence is TGTGCCAGCAGTTCATTAGGCCCGAGGGGGTTGGAGACCCAGTACTTC.

This sequence joins TRBV19 and TRBJ1-5; 9 positions agree with TRBD1. CDR1 and CDR2 (germline): LNHDA, SQIVND (reference sequence). Unmatched junction bases numbered 7, after V lost 7 bases and J lost 6 bases. The CDR3 extends over 14 amino acids. CDR3 sequence reads: CASKAGQGSQPQHF. CDR3 nucleotide sequence: TGTGCCAGTAAGGCGGGACAGGGAAGTCAGCCCCAGCATTTT.

The chain joins TRBV10-2 to TRBJ1-1; the D gene is possibly TRBD1 (5 bases). In germline, CDR1 is WSHSY, CDR2 SAAADI. The CDR3 runs to 13 residues. Between the trimmed V and J ends, which lost 7 bases and 4 bases, there was a span of 13 bases. The CDR3 loop reads CASTTRVGTEAFF. The CDR3 nucleotides read TGCGCCAGCACGACCAGGGTAGGCACTGAAGCTTTCTTT.

Comments on this clone: Other DNA sequences in the sample encode the same CDR3. This rearrangement joins TRBV6-1 to TRBJ1-1; no reliable D call. V lost 3 bases and J 3 bases, leaving 5 bases between the germline ends. Germline CDR1 MNHNS, CDR2 SASEGT. The length of the CDR3 is 12 residues. Here the CDR3 reads CASSDRYTEAFF. The CDR3 DNA sequence: TGTGCCAGCAGTGATAGGTACACTGAAGCTTTCTTT.

The V and J genes are TRBV11-2 and TRBJ1-3; D gene uncertain. The CDR3 is 14 residues long. From germline, CDR1 is SGHAT and CDR2 FQNNGV. V shed 5 bases and J shed 2 bases, with 10 bases lying between them. Here the CDR3 DNA reads TGTGCCAGCAGCCCGACGATGACTGGAAACACCATATATTTT. It is translated as CASSPTMTGNTIYF.

The chain carries TRBV14 and TRBJ1-2; TRBD1 is a possible D gene (5 bases). V was cut by 1 base and J by 0 bases, with 12 bases left in between. The CDR3 spans 16 residues. CDR1 and CDR2 from the germline V gene are SGHDN and FVKESK. The CDR3 spells CASSQGGVAANYGYTF. CDR3 sequence (DNA): TGTGCCAGCAGCCAAGGAGGGGTAGCAGCTAACTATGGCTACACCTTC.

The chain combines TRBV18 with TRBJ2-5; D unresolved. Matching the DNA end better, TRBJ2-7 makes the J call doubtful. CDR1 is KGHSH, CDR2 LQKENI, per germline. CDR3 size: 13 residues. The CDR3 bases are TGTGCCAGCTCACCGACCGCGGTCGGCGAGCAGTACTTC. It encodes CASSPTAVGEQYF.

This clone occurred once. The chain has TRBV29-1 and TRBJ2-4; the D gene is possibly TRBD1 (5 bases). The V end was cut by 4 bases, the J end by 3 bases, with 10 bases between. This CDR3 comprises 13 residues. Germline CDR1 is SQVTM and CDR2 is ANQGSEA. The CDR3 coding sequence is TGCAGCGTTGCTTGGCAGGGCAAAAACATTCAGTACTTC. Its translation is CSVAWQGKNIQYF.

This clone has only a few counts. This rearrangement joins TRBV19 to TRBJ2-2; D is unclear. The germline gives CDR1 LNHDA, CDR2 SQIVND (reference sequence). This CDR3 spans 10 amino acids. Trimming left V 4 bases short and J 7 bases short, with 1 base between. The CDR3 sequence is CASSSGELFF. The DNA for the CDR3 is TGTGCCAGTAGTAGCGGGGAGCTGTTTTTT.

This rearrangement joins TRBV11-2 to TRBJ1-1, with a tentative D call TRBD1 (5 bases). The CDR3 is 14 residues long. With 2 bases removed from V and 3 bases from J, the gap between germline ends came to 10 bases. CDR1 is SGHAT and CDR2 is FQNNGV in the germline V gene. The CDR3 bases are TGTGCCAGCAGCTTACAGGGTTTCTACACTGAAGCTTTCTTT. This sequence encodes CASSLQGFYTEAFF.

The chain couples TRBV19 to TRBJ1-1; perhaps TRBD1 as D (5 bases). V shed 3 bases and J shed 4 bases, with 18 bases lying between them. The germline CDR1 and CDR2 sequences are LNHDA and SQIVND (reference sequence). The CDR3 totals 16 residues. The CDR3 DNA sequence: TGTGCCAGTAGTATTGCGGGGCGGGCCGGGGGCACTGAAGCTTTCTTT. This translates into CASSIAGRAGGTEAFF.

The J gene is TRBJ2-7, the V gene TRBV5-1, with 9 bases lining up with TRBD2. From germline, CDR1 is SGHRS and CDR2 YFSETQ. The CDR3 is 14 amino acids. The ends lost 3 bases at V and 1 base at J; junction bases unmatched: 2. Here the CDR3 DNA reads TGCGCCAGCAGCTCCGCGGGGGGGTCCTACGAGCAGTACTTC. As protein: CASSSAGGSYEQYF.

The sample holds one count of this clone. The V gene is TRBV27, the J gene TRBJ1-4; no clear D gene. The V and J ends lost 4 bases and 13 bases respectively, with 16 bases between them. The CDR3 spans 13 residues. The V gene's germline CDR1 is MNHEY and CDR2 SMNVEV (reference sequence). The CDR3 bases are TGTGCCAGCAGTTCAACCGATCTGGGAAGACTGTTTTTT. It translates to CASSSTDLGRLFF. Filled out from reference TRBV27 and TRBJ1-4, the complete variable domain reads EAQVTQNPRYLITVTGKKLTVTCSQNMNHEYMSWYRQDPGLGLRQIYYSMNVEVTDKGDVPEGYKVSRKEKRNFPLILESPSPNQTSLYFCASSSTDLGRLFFGSGTQLSVL.

This clone has just one count. The chain employs TRBV5-1 and TRBJ1-3; D may be TRBD1 (6 bases). Trimming took 10 bases from V and 4 from J, leaving 12 bases between them. Germline-derived CDR1 and CDR2 are SGHRS and YFSETQ. The CDR3 loop spans 12 amino acids. CDR3 sequence: CASQGRGNTIYF. DNA for the CDR3: TGCGCCTCCCAGGGGCGAGGAAACACCATATATTTT. The whole variable domain, remainder taken from reference TRBV5-1 and TRBJ1-3, is KAGVTQTPRYLIKTRGQQVTLSCSPISGHRSVSWYQQTPGQGLQFLFEYFSETQRNKGNFPGRFSGRQFSNSRSEMNVSTLELGDSALYLCASQGRGNTIYFGEGSWLTVV.

The chain joins TRBV5-1 to TRBJ1-2; 8 nucleotides agree with TRBD1. The CDR3 spans 15 residues. V was clipped by 0 bases and J by 8 bases; unmatched bases: 9. Germline CDR1 and CDR2: SGHRS and YFSETQ. The CDR3 DNA sequence: TGCGCCAGCAGCTTGGAGGAAGGACAGGGCCAAGGCTACACCTTC. Its protein is CASSLEEGQGQGYTF.

This clone was recorded a few times. The chain links TRBV9 to TRBJ1-3; D unresolved. The V end was cut by 2 bases, the J end by 0 bases, with 6 bases between. The germline CDR1 and CDR2 sequences are SGDLS and YYNGEE. The CDR3 is 14 amino acids. CDR3 region: CASSVTDSGNTIYF. For the CDR3, the DNA is TGTGCCAGCAGCGTTACGGACTCTGGAAACACCATATATTTT.

The V and J genes are TRBV7-2 and TRBJ2-2; possible D gene TRBD1, 6 bases. The CDR3 consists of 17 residues. V dropped 2 bases and J dropped 0 bases, with 13 bases sitting between them. Germline CDR1 SGHTA, CDR2 FQGNSA. This CDR3 reads CASSLPRGISNTGELFF. CDR3 DNA: TGTGCCAGCAGCTTACCTAGGGGGATATCGAACACCGGGGAGCTGTTTTTT. The entire variable domain, with the rest obtained from reference TRBV7-2 and TRBJ2-2, is as follows: GAGVSQSPSNKVTEKGKDVELRCDPISGHTALYWYRQSLGQGLEFLIYFQGNSAPDKSGLPSDRFSAERTGGSVSTLTIQRTQQEDSAVYLCASSLPRGISNTGELFFGEGSRLTVL.